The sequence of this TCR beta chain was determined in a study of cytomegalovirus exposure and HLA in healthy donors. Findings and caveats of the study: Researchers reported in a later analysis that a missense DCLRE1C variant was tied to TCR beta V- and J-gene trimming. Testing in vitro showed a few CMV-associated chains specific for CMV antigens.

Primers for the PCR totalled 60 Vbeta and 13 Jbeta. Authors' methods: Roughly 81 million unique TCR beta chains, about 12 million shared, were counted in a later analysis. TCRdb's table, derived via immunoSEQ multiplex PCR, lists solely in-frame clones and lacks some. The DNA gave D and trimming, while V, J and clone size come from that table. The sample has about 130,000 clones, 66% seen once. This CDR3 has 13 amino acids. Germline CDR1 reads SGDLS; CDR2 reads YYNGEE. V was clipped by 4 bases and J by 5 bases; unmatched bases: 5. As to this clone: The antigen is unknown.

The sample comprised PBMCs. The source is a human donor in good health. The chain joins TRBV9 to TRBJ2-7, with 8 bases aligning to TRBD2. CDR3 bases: TGTGCCAGCAGCTTCCGGGGGGGTCACGAGCAGTACTTC. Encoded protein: CASSFRGGHEQYF.